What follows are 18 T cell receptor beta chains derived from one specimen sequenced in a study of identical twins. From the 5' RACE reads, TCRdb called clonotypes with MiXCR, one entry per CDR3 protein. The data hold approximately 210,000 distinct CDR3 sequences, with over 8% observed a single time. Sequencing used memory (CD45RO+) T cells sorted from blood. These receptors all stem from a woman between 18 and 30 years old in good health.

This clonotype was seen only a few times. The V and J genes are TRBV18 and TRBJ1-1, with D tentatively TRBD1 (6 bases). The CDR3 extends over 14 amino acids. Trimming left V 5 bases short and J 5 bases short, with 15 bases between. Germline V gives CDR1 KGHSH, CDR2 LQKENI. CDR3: CASSRDTYGTEAFF. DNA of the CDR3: TGTGCCAGCTCAAGGGACACCTACGGGACTGAAGCTTTCTTT.

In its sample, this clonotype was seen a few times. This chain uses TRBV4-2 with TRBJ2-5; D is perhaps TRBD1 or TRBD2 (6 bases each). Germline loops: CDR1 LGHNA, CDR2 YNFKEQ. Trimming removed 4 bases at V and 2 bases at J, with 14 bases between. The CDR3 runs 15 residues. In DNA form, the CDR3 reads TGTGCCAGCAGCCCCGGGGGCGGGACACAAGAGACCCAGTACTTC. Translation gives CASSPGGGTQETQYF.

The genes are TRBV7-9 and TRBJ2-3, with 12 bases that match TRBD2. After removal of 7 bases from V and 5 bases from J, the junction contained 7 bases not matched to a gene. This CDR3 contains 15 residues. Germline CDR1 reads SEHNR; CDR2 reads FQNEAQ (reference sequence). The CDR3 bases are TGTGCCAGCACCCCTTGGACTAGCGGGGAAGATACGCAGTATTTT. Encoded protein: CASTPWTSGEDTQYF.

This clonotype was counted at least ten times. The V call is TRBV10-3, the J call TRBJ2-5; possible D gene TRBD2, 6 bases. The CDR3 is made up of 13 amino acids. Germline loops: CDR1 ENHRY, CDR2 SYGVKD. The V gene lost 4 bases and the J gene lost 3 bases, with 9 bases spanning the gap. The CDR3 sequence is CAISAQREETQYF. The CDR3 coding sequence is TGTGCCATCAGTGCGCAGCGGGAAGAGACCCAGTACTTC.

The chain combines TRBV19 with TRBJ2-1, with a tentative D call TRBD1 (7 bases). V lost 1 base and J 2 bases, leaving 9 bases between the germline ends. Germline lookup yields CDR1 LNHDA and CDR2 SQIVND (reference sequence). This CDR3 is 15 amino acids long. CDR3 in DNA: TGTGCCAGTAGTATAGGCAGGGGGGCCTACAATGAGCAGTTCTTC. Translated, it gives CASSIGRGAYNEQFF.

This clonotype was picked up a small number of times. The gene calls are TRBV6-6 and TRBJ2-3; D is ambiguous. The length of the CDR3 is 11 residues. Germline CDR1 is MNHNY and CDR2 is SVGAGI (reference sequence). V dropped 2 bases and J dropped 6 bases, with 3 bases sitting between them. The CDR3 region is CASSYEDTQYF. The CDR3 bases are TGTGCCAGCAGTTACGAGGATACGCAGTATTTT.

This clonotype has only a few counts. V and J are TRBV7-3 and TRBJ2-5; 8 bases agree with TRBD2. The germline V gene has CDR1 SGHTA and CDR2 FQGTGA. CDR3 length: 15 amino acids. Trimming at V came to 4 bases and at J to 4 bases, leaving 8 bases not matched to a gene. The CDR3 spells CASSSLGGAGETQYF. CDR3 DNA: TGTGCCAGCAGCTCCCTCGGGGGGGCCGGAGAGACCCAGTACTTC.

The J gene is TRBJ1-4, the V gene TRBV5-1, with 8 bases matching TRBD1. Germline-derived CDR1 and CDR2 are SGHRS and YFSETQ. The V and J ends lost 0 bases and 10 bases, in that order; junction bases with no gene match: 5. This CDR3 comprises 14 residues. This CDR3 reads CASSLDYRGTKLFF. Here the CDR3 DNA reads TGCGCCAGCAGCTTGGATTACAGGGGGACAAAACTGTTTTTT.

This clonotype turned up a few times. In DNA, the CDR3 is TGCAGTGCTAGCGGCGGGACCCCGACCAATGAGCAGTTCTTC. Its translation: CSASGGTPTNEQFF. The chain recombines TRBV20-1 with TRBJ2-1; a weak D match, TRBD2 (6 bases). This CDR3 is built from 14 residues. CDR1 is DFQATT and CDR2 is SNEGSKA in the germline V gene (reference sequence). Trimming shortened V by 3 bases and J by 6 bases, and 15 bases separated the two germline ends.

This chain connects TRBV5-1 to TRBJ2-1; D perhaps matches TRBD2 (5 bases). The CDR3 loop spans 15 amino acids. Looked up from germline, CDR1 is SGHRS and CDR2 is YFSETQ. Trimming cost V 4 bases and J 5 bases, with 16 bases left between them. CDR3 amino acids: CASSEGLKRHNEQFF. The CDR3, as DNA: TGCGCCAGCAGCGAGGGCCTGAAACGGCACAATGAGCAGTTCTTC.

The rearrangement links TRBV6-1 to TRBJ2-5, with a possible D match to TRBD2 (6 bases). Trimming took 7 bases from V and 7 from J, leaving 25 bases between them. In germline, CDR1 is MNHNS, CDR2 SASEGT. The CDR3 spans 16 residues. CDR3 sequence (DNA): TGTGCCAGCACCCAGTTAAGCAGCAAGGGGCGGGGGACCCAGTACTTC. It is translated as CASTQLSSKGRGTQYF.

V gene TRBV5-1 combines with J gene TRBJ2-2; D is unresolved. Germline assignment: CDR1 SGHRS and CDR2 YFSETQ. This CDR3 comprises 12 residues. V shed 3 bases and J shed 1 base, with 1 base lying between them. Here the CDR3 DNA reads TGCGCCAGCAGCTGGAACACCGGGGAGCTGTTTTTT. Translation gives CASSWNTGELFF. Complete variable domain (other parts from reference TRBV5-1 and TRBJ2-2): KAGVTQTPRYLIKTRGQQVTLSCSPISGHRSVSWYQQTPGQGLQFLFEYFSETQRNKGNFPGRFSGRQFSNSRSEMNVSTLELGDSALYLCASSWNTGELFFGEGSRLTVL.

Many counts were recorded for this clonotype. The CDR3 DNA follows: TGTGCCAGCAGCTACGCGGTAACTAACTATGGCTACACCTTC. Protein sequence: CASSYAVTNYGYTF. The V call is TRBV7-9, the J call TRBJ1-2; D gene uncertain. Germline CDR1 and CDR2: SEHNR and FQNEAQ (reference sequence). The CDR3 has 14 amino acids. V was shortened by 4 bases and J by 0 bases, with 9 bases between the two germline ends.

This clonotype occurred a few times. The CDR3 spells CSASTSRTRISEQYF. CDR3 DNA: TGCAGTGCTTCAACTAGCAGGACACGAATTAGCGAGCAGTACTTC. The chain links TRBV20-1 to TRBJ2-7, with a tentative D call TRBD2 (6 bases). The CDR3 has 15 amino acids. The V end lost 5 bases, the J end lost 6 bases, and 23 bases lay between the germline ends. Germline V gene data show CDR1 as DFQATT and CDR2 as SNEGSKA (reference sequence).

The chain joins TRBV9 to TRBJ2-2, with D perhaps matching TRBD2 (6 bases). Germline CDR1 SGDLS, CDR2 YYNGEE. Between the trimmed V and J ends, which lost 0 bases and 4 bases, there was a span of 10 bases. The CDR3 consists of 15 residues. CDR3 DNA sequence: TGTGCCAGCAGCGTAGGGGGGAGGCGCACCGGGGAGCTGTTTTTT. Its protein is CASSVGGRRTGELFF.

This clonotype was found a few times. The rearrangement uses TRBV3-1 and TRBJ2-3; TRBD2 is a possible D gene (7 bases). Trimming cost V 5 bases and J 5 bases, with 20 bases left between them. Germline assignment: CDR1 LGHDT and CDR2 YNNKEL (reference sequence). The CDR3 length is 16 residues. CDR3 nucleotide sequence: TGTGCCAGCAGCTCGATCCGCGGGGGCCGAGGAGATACGCAGTATTTT. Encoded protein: CASSSIRGGRGDTQYF.

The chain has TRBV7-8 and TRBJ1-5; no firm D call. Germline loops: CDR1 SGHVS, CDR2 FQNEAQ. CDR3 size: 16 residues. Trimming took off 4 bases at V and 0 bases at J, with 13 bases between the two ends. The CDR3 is CASSSRPKYSNQPQHF. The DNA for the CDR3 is TGTGCCAGCAGCTCCCGGCCGAAATATAGCAATCAGCCCCAGCATTTT. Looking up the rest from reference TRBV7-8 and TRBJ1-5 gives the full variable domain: GAGVSQSPRYKVAKRGQDVALRCDPISGHVSLFWYQQALGQGPEFLTYFQNEAQLDKSGLPSDRFFAERPEGSVSTLKIQRTQQEDSAVYLCASSSRPKYSNQPQHFGDGTRLSIL.

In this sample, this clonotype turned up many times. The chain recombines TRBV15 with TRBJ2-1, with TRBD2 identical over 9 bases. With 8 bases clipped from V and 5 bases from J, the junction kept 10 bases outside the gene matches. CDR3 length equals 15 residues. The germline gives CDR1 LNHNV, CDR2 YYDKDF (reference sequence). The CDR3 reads CATVRAGGSHNEQFF. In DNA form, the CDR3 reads TGTGCCACCGTCCGAGCGGGGGGATCCCACAATGAGCAGTTCTTC.